The following is a T cell receptor beta chain sequence with its context. The antigen is not known. The data are from a study of T-cell memory formation after mild COVID-19. Study findings and constraints: The authors left the SARS-CoV-2 specificity of second-wave clones peaking on day 37 unconfirmed.

V lost 3 bases, J lost 7 bases, and 10 bases stayed unmatched. This CDR3 spans 16 amino acids. TCRdb independently ran MiXCR on the 5' RACE reads; one entry per CDR3 protein. The sample lists about 440,000 distinct CDR3 sequences, 20% occurring once. This clonotype was sampled from an adult woman who had mild COVID-19 (a few samples of this study predate the infection). Cell type and time point are not known. Sequencing input: PBMCs or a T cell subset sorted from them (not recorded which). The chain is built from TRBV12-3 or TRBV12-4 and TRBJ2-1; 9 nucleotides match TRBD1. Written as DNA, the CDR3 is TGTGCCAGCAGTTTTTTTCCGGGGGGACAGGGTAATGAGCAGTTCTTC. This encodes CASSFFPGGQGNEQFF.